This T cell receptor (beta chain) is from a study of early T cells in non-severe SARS-CoV-2 infection. CDR3 length: 14 amino acids. CDR1 is SGHVS, CDR2 FQNEAQ, per germline. Losses at the gene ends were 5 bases for V and 2 bases for J; bases not matched to a gene: 3. Study-level points and caveats: Missing private and CD4 specificities, VDJdb matching favored anti-spike CD8 responses.

This clonotype appeared a few times. Its antigen is unknown. Individual cDNA molecules received unique molecular identifiers. TCRdb called the 5' RACE reads again in MiXCR, with one record for every CDR3 protein. The sample yields approximately 45,000 distinct CDR3 sequences, around 7% seen once. The J gene is TRBJ2-1, the V gene TRBV7-8; 7 bases agree with TRBD2. The sequence was obtained from an adult who was a healthcare worker with PCR-confirmed SARS-CoV-2 infection or an uninfected control (not recorded which). Sequenced: whole blood. The DNA of the CDR3 is TGTGCCAGCAGCCATCGGGGGGCCTACAATGAGCAGTTCTTC. This sequence encodes CASSHRGAYNEQFF.